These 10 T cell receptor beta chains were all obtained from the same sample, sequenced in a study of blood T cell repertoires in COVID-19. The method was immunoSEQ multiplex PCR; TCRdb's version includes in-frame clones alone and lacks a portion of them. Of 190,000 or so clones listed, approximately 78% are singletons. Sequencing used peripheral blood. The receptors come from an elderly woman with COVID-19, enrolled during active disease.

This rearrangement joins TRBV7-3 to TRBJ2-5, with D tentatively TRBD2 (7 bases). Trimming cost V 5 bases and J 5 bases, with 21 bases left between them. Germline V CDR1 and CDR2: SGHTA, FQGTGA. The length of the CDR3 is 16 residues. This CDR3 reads CASSHNRGGGRETQYF. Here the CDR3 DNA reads TGTGCCAGCAGCCACAACCGCGGGGGCGGTAGGGAGACCCAGTACTTC.

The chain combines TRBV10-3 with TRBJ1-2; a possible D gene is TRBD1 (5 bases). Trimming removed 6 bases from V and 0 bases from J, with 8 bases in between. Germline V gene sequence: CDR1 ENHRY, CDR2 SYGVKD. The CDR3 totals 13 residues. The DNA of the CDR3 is TGTGCCATCAGCGGGACTGCTAACTATGGCTACACCTTC. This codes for CAISGTANYGYTF.

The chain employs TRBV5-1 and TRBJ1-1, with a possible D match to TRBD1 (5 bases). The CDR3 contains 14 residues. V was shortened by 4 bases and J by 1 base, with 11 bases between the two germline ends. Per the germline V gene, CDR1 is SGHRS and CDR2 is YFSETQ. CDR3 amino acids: CASSAGPQNTEAFF. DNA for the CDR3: TGCGCCAGCAGCGCGGGACCTCAGAACACTGAAGCTTTCTTT.

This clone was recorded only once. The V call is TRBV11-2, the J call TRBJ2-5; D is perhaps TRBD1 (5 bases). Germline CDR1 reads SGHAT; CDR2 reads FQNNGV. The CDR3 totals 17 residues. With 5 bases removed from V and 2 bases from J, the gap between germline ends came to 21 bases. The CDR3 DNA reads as TGTGCCAGCAGCCCCGTTTTAGGGGAAATAGGTCAAGAGACCCAGTACTTC. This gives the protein CASSPVLGEIGQETQYF.

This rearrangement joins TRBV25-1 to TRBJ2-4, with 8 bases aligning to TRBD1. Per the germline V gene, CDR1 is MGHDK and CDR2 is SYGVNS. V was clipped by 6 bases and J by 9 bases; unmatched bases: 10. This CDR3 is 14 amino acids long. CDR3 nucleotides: TGTGCCAGCAGCAGACAGGGGCCGGGGGCCATTCAGTACTTC. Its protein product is CASSRQGPGAIQYF.

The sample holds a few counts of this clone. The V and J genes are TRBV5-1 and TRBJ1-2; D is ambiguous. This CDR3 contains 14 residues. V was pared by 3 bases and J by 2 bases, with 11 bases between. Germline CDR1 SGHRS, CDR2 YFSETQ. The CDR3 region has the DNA TGCGCCAGCAGCTGGGAGACGGGAAACTATGGCTACACCTTC. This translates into CASSWETGNYGYTF. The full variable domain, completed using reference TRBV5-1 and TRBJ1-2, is KAGVTQTPRYLIKTRGQQVTLSCSPISGHRSVSWYQQTPGQGLQFLFEYFSETQRNKGNFPGRFSGRQFSNSRSEMNVSTLELGDSALYLCASSWETGNYGYTFGSGTRLTVV.

DNA for the CDR3: TGTGCCAGCAGCTTGGCGGTGACAGGGCATGGGGCCATATATTTT. This codes for CASSLAVTGHGAIYF. The rearrangement joins TRBV5-5 to TRBJ1-3; TRBD1 matches 7 bases. V lost 0 bases, J lost 11 bases, and 11 bases stayed unmatched. Germline loops: CDR1 SGHKS, CDR2 YYEKEE (reference sequence). The CDR3 is made up of 15 amino acids.

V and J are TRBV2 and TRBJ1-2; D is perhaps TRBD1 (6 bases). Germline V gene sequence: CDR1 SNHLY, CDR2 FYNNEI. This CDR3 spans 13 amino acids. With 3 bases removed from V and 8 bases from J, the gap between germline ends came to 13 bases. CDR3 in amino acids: CASSDTGFEGYTF. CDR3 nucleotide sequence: TGTGCCAGCAGTGACACAGGGTTCGAAGGCTACACCTTC.

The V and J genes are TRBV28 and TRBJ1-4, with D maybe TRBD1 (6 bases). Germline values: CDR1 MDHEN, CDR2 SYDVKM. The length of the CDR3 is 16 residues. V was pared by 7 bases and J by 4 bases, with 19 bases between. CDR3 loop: CASNTPHRAGNEKLFF. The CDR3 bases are TGTGCCAGCAATACCCCACACAGGGCGGGTAATGAAAAACTGTTTTTT.

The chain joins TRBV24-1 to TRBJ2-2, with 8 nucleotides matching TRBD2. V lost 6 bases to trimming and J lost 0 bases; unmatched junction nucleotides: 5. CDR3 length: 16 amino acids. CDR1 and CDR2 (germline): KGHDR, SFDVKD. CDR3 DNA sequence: TGTGCCACCAGTCGGGGGGGGCAGTCGAACACCGGGGAGCTGTTTTTT. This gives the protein CATSRGGQSNTGELFF.